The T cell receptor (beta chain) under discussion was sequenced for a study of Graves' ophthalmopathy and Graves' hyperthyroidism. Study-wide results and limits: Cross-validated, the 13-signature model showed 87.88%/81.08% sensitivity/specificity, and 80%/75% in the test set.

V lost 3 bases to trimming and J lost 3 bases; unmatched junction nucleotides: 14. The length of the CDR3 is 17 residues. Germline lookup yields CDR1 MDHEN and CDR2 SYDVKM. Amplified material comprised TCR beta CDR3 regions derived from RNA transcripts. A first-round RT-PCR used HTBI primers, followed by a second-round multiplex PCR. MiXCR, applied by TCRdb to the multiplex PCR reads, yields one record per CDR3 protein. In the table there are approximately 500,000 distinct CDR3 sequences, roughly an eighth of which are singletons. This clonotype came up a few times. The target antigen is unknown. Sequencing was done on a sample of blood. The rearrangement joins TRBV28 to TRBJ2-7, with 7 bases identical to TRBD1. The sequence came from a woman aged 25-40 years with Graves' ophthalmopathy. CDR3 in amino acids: CASSFYLWGRGNYEQYF. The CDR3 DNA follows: TGTGCCAGCAGTTTTTATTTATGGGGCAGGGGGAACTACGAGCAGTACTTC.